This TCR beta chain was captured by sequencing in a study of radiation and T cells in renal cell carcinoma. J was trimmed by 0 bases and V by 11 bases; bases with no gene match: 6. The length of the CDR3 is 13 residues. Germline CDR1 reads ENHRY; CDR2 reads SYGVKD. As to time point: blood 4 weeks post-SBRT, at nephrectomy. This sample's treatment: 15 Gy SBRT to primary tumor, nephrectomy 4 weeks later. Here immunoSEQ multiplex PCR was the method, and the copy in TCRdb shows in-frame clones only, minus some. Here the sample spans 130,000 to 150,000 clones, 86% being singletons. The specimen comprised blood, sampled from a patient whose treatment included radiotherapy and nephrectomy. This clonotype was obtained from a woman in her fifties or sixties with renal cell carcinoma. The chain joins TRBV10-3 to TRBJ2-7, with 8 bases lining up with TRBD2. The CDR3 nucleotides are TGTGCCGTTTCTAGCGGGTTCTCCTACGAGCAGTACTTC. Translation: CAVSSGFSYEQYF.